This T cell receptor beta chain was found in a study of blood T cell repertoires in COVID-19. Across the study: Whether acute or convalescent, the COVID-19 samples came from the United States, Italy and Spain. The cDNA or gDNA used as material had been derived from T cells, B-cell-depleted T cells, or PBMCs.

Germline CDR1 KGHSH, CDR2 LQKENI. There are 14 residues in the CDR3. V lost 3 bases, J lost 4 bases, and 3 bases stayed unmatched. Original handling: Estimates of nucleated cell counts were drawn from the amplification of reference gene primers. Method: immunoSEQ multiplex PCR; TCRdb's copy keeps in-frame clones and lacks some. V and J calls plus clone size are reproduced from that table; the DNA served to infer D and trimming. The sample contains a few hundred thousand clones, about four fifths of which appear only once. The chain recombines TRBV18 with TRBJ1-1; TRBD1 matches 9 bases. The source material was peripheral blood. This receptor was identified in a woman of 80 years or more with acute or convalescent COVID-19. Here the CDR3 DNA reads TGTGCCAGCTCACCGGAGACAGGGGGCACTGAAGCTTTCTTT. This gives the protein CASSPETGGTEAFF.